The T cell receptor (beta chain) described here comes from a study of low-dose radiotherapy and immunotherapy resistance in tumors. Study as a whole: A dose of 1 Gy per fraction every two weeks went to Cohort 2, totaling 13 Gy over 26 weeks.

Priming of first-strand cDNA relied on TRAV- and TRBV-specific primers (covering alpha and beta chains). PCR amplification of the TCRs was performed with Phusion for 20 to 25 PCR cycles, and it relied on a constant-region primer together with a V-primer adapter. From the reads, TCRdb called clonotypes with MiXCR, one entry per CDR3 protein. The table has around 65,000 distinct CDR3 sequences, less than 30% seen once; the top ten hold approximately 7%. This clonotype was counted ten times or more. Documented time point: before trial treatment. Donors, who were enrolled in a single-arm phase I dose-escalation trial, received nivolumab, ipilimumab, aspirin, low-dose cyclophosphamide and low-dose radiotherapy. Germline loops: CDR1 MNHEY, CDR2 SMNVEV (reference sequence). With 5 bases removed from V and 0 bases from J, the gap between germline ends came to 8 bases. This CDR3 is 14 amino acids long.

Sample: PBMCs, taken before treatment. This receptor was obtained from a male donor with rectosigmoid adenocarcinoma. The chain carries TRBV27 and TRBJ1-3; D is unresolved. The CDR3 is CASSHTTSGNTIYF. CDR3 DNA: TGTGCCAGCAGTCATACAACCTCTGGAAACACCATATATTTT.